The present T cell receptor beta chain was sequenced within a study of blood T cell repertoires in COVID-19. Here immunoSEQ multiplex PCR was the method, and the copy in TCRdb shows in-frame clones only, minus some. The sample records 90,000 to 100,000 clones, more than 70% being singletons. This CDR3 spans 15 amino acids. Trimming removed 5 bases from V and 3 bases from J; junction bases left unmatched: 6. Germline-derived CDR1 and CDR2 are SEHNR and FQNEAQ (reference sequence). V and J are TRBV7-9 and TRBJ1-5, with 8 bases matching TRBD1. Material for sequencing was peripheral blood. The source of this sequence is a man between 70 and 80 years old with acute or convalescent COVID-19. Here the CDR3 reads CASSAWTGPNQPQHF. The DNA of the CDR3 is TGTGCCAGCAGCGCCTGGACAGGGCCCAATCAGCCCCAGCATTTT.